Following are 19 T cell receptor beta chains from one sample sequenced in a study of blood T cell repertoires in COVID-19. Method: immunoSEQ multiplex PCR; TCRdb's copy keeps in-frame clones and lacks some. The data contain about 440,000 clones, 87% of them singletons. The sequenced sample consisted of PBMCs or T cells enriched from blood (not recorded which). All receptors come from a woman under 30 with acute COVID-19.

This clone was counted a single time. The CDR3 here is CANPLAGGPTGELFF. The CDR3 coding sequence is TGTGCCAACCCTCTAGCGGGAGGGCCCACCGGGGAGCTGTTTTTT. The V call is TRBV24-1, the J call TRBJ2-2, with 12 bases matching TRBD2. CDR1 is KGHDR and CDR2 is SFDVKD in the germline V gene. J gave up 4 bases and V 11 bases, and 7 bases lay outside the gene matches. CDR3 size: 15 residues.

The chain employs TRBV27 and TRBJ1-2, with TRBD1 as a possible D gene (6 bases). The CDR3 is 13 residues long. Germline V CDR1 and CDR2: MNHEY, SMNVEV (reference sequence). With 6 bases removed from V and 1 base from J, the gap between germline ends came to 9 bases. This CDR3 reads CASRADSNYGYTF. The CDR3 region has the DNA TGTGCCAGCAGAGCGGACAGTAACTATGGCTACACCTTC.

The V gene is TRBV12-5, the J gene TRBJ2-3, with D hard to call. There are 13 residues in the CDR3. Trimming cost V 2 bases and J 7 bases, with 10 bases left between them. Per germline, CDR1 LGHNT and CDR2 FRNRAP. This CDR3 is CASGLSTVHTQYF. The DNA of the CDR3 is TGTGCTAGTGGTTTGTCGACTGTTCATACGCAGTATTTT.

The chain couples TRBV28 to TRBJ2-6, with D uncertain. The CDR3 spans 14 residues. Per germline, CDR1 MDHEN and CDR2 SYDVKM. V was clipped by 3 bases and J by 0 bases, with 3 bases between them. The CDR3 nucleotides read TGTGCCAGCAGTTTTCGCTCTGGGGCCAACGTCCTGACTTTC. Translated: CASSFRSGANVLTF.

CDR3 coding DNA: TGTGCCAGCAGCTTAGGGCTTGGCGGGGCCCAGTACTTC. It yields the protein CASSLGLGGAQYF. The J gene is TRBJ2-5, the V gene TRBV7-9; maybe TRBD2 (6 bases). The CDR3 covers 13 residues. Between the trimmed V and J ends, which lost 1 base and 9 bases, there was a span of 12 bases. Germline CDR1 and CDR2: SEHNR and FQNEAQ (reference sequence).

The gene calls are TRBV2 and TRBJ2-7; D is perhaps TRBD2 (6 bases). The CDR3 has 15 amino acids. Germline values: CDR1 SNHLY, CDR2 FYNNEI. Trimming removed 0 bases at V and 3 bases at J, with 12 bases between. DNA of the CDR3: TGTGCCAGCAGTGAAGCGCTTGGGCGGGACTACGAGCAGTACTTC. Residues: CASSEALGRDYEQYF.

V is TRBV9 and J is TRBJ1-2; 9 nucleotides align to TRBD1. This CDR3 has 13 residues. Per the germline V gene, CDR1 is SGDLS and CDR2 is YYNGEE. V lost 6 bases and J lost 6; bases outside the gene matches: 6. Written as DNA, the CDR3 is TGTGCCAGCACCTCGAACAGGGGGCATGGCTACACCTTC. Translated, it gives CASTSNRGHGYTF. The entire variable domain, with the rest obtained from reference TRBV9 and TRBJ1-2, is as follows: DSGVTQTPKHLITATGQRVTLRCSPRSGDLSVYWYQQSLDQGLQFLIQYYNGEERAKGNILERFSAQQFPDLHSELNLSSLELGDSALYFCASTSNRGHGYTFGSGTRLTVV.

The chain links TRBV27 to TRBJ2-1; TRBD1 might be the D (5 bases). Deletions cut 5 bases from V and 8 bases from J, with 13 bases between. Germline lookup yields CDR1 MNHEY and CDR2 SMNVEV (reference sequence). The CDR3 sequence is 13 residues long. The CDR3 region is CASSPHQGDEQFF. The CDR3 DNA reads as TGTGCCAGCAGTCCACACCAAGGGGATGAGCAGTTCTTC.

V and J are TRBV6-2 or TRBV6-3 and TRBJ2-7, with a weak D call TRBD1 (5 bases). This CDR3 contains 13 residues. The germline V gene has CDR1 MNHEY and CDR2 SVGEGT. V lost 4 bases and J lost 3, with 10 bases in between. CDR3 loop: CASSLETDYEQYF. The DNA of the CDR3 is TGTGCCAGCAGTTTAGAGACAGACTACGAGCAGTACTTC.

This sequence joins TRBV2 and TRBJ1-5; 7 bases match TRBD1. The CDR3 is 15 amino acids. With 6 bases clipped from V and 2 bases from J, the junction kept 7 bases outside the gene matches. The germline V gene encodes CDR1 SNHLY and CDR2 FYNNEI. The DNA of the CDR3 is TGTGCCAGCAGACAGGGGTGGTTGGGCAATCAGCCCCAGCATTTT. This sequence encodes CASRQGWLGNQPQHF.

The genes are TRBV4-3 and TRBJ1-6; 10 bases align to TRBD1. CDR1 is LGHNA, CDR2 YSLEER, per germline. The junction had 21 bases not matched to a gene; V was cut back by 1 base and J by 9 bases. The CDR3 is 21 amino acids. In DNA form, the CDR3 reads TGCGCCAGCAGCCAAGTCCCCCCCACCCCCTCCTCGACAGGGGGCGGTTCACCCCTCCACTTT. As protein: CASSQVPPTPSSTGGGSPLHF.

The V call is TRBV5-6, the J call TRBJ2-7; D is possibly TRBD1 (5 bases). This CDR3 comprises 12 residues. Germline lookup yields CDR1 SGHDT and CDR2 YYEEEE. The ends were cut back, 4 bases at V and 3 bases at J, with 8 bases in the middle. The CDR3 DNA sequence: TGTGCCAGCAGCCAAGGGGTCTACGAGCAGTACTTC. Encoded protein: CASSQGVYEQYF.

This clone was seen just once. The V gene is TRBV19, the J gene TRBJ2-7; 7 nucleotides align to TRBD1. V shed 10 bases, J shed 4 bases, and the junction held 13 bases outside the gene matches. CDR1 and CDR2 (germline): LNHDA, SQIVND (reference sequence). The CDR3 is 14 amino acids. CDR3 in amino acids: CATTETGLGYEQYF. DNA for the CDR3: TGTGCCACTACCGAGACAGGGTTGGGGTACGAGCAGTACTTC.

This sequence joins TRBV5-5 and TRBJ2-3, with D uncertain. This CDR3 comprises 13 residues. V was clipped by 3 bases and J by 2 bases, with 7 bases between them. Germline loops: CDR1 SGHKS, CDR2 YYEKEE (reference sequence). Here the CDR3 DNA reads TGTGCCAGCAGCTATTATTTCACAGATACGCAGTATTTT. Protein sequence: CASSYYFTDTQYF.

Here the CDR3 reads CASSYTPESSYEQYF. The DNA of the CDR3 is TGTGCCAGCAGTTACACCCCGGAGAGCTCCTACGAGCAGTACTTC. The chain uses TRBV6-2 or TRBV6-3 and TRBJ2-7, with D hard to call. The CDR3 sequence is 15 residues long. Per germline, CDR1 MNHEY and CDR2 SVGEGT. The V end lost 2 bases, the J end lost 0 bases, and 11 bases lay between the germline ends.

The CDR3 bases are TGTGCCAGCAGCCGTACTGACAGGCACTCTGGAAACACCATATATTTT. This sequence encodes CASSRTDRHSGNTIYF. This sequence joins TRBV7-2 and TRBJ1-3, with D tentatively TRBD1 (6 bases). From germline, CDR1 is SGHTA and CDR2 FQGNSA. The CDR3 consists of 16 residues. V was trimmed by 5 bases and J by 0 bases, leaving 14 bases between them.

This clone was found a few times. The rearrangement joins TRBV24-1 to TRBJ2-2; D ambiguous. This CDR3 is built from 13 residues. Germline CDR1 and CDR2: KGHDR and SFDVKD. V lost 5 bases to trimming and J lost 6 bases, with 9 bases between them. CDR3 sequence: CATSATVAGELFF. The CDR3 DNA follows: TGTGCCACCAGTGCCACTGTCGCCGGGGAGCTGTTTTTT.

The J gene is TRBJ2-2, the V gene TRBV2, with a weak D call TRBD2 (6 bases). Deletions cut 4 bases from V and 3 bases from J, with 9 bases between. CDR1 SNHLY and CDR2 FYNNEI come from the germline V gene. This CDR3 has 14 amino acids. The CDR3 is CASSAGLHTGELFF. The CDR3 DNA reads TGTGCCAGCAGTGCGGGACTTCACACCGGGGAGCTGTTTTTT.

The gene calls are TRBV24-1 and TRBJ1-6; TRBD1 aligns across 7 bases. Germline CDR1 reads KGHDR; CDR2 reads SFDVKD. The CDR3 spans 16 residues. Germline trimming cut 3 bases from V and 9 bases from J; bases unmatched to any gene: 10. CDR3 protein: CATSDPRQGEGSPLHF. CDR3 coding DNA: TGTGCCACCAGTGATCCTCGACAGGGTGAGGGTTCACCCCTCCACTTT.